These 12 T cell receptor beta chains share one sample of origin, sequenced in a study of glioma-infiltrating T cells after dendritic cell vaccination. This table comes from immunoSEQ multiplex PCR, and its TCRdb copy is limited to in-frame clones, with some not included. The sample has tens of thousands of clones, 85% seen once. Time point in this sample: after dendritic cell vaccination, including at tumor progression/relapse. Sequenced material: blood, taken after dendritic cell vaccination. The receptor set was obtained from a human donor with glioblastoma.

This clone appeared once. As DNA, the CDR3 is TGTGCCAGCAGTGCTCAAACAGGGGAAAGAGGCACTGAAGCTTTCTTT. Translating it yields CASSAQTGERGTEAFF. J is TRBJ1-1 and V is TRBV2, with 7 nucleotides matching TRBD1. The CDR3 loop spans 16 amino acids. Losses at the gene ends were 4 bases for V and 4 bases for J; bases not matched to a gene: 12. Germline assignment: CDR1 SNHLY and CDR2 FYNNEI.

This chain joins TRBV10-2 and TRBJ1-1; TRBD1 might be the D (5 bases). In germline, CDR1 is WSHSY, CDR2 SAAADI. V was pared by 6 bases and J by 6 bases, with 20 bases between. This CDR3 comprises 15 residues. The CDR3 coding sequence is TGCGCCAGCAGGGATATTCTCAGGGTTGGCGCTGAAGCTTTCTTT. This codes for CASRDILRVGAEAFF.

The rearrangement joins TRBV5-4 to TRBJ1-3; 11 bases match TRBD1. V lost 4 bases, J lost 0 bases, and 6 bases stayed unmatched. From germline, CDR1 is SGHNT and CDR2 YYREEE (reference sequence). The CDR3 is made up of 17 amino acids. The CDR3 region has the DNA TGTGCCAGCAGCCTCGGACAGGGGGCGAGCTCTGGAAACACCATATATTTT. It yields the protein CASSLGQGASSGNTIYF.

This clone was detected a few times. The chain joins TRBV29-1 to TRBJ2-7; D may be TRBD1 (5 bases). Germline CDR1 is SQVTM and CDR2 is ANQGSEA. The CDR3 runs to 12 residues. V was shortened by 1 base and J by 3 bases, with 7 bases between the two germline ends. In DNA form, the CDR3 reads TGCAGCGTTGAAGGGGGCAACTACGAGCAGTACTTC. Encoded protein: CSVEGGNYEQYF.

The chain has TRBV7-2 and TRBJ1-2; no clear D. With 1 base removed from V and 4 bases from J, the gap between germline ends came to 13 bases. From germline, CDR1 is SGHTA and CDR2 FQGNSA. This CDR3 spans 15 amino acids. The CDR3: CASSLVSGSGYGYTF. The CDR3 DNA sequence: TGTGCCAGCAGCTTAGTTTCGGGGAGTGGCTATGGCTACACCTTC.

V and J are TRBV28 and TRBJ2-7; 8 bases align to TRBD1. Germline assignment: CDR1 MDHEN and CDR2 SYDVKM. The V segment lost 5 bases and the J segment 2 bases; nucleotides outside the gene matches: 20. The CDR3 loop spans 19 amino acids. CDR3 amino acids: CASSPASGGWRALPYEQYF. In DNA form, the CDR3 reads TGTGCCAGCAGTCCGGCCTCAGGGGGCTGGAGGGCCTTGCCCTACGAGCAGTACTTC.

This sequence joins TRBV7-8 and TRBJ2-5; TRBD1 is a possible D gene (6 bases). Near its end, the DNA agrees better with TRBJ2-7, so the J call may be wrong. The germline V gene encodes CDR1 SGHVS and CDR2 FQNEAQ. CDR3 length: 14 amino acids. The CDR3: CASSYDRSSYEQYF. The CDR3, as DNA: TGTGCCAGCAGCTACGACAGGAGCTCCTACGAGCAGTACTTC.

V is TRBV18 and J is TRBJ2-3; D is perhaps TRBD2 (5 bases). Deletions cut 1 base from V and 3 bases from J, with 11 bases between. CDR3 size: 15 residues. Germline assignment: CDR1 KGHSH and CDR2 LQKENI. CDR3 bases: TGTGCCAGCTCACCACGTTCCAGCGGTACAGATACGCAGTATTTT. Translation: CASSPRSSGTDTQYF.

The chain couples TRBV6-4 to TRBJ2-1, with a possible D match to TRBD2 (5 bases). The V and J ends lost 9 bases and 6 bases respectively, with 21 bases between them. CDR1 is MRHNA, CDR2 SNTAGT, per germline. The CDR3 totals 15 residues. CDR3 residues: CASSPGSGMSNEQFF. The DNA for the CDR3 is TGTGCCAGTTCTCCTGGAAGCGGAATGAGCAATGAGCAGTTCTTC.

V is TRBV27 and J is TRBJ1-1; D gene ambiguous. The CDR3 is 13 amino acids. The germline V gene has CDR1 MNHEY and CDR2 SMNVEV (reference sequence). V was clipped by 6 bases and J by 1 base, with 9 bases between them. The CDR3 region is CASRREWNTEAFF. For the CDR3, the DNA is TGTGCCAGCAGGAGAGAGTGGAACACTGAAGCTTTCTTT.

The chain combines TRBV28 with TRBJ2-7, with 10 positions matching TRBD1. The CDR3 is 18 amino acids. V was pared by 4 bases and J by 2 bases, with 14 bases of the junction left unmatched. Looked up from germline, CDR1 is MDHEN and CDR2 is SYDVKM. CDR3 nucleotides: TGTGCCAGCAGTTCCCCCTCACCCGGGACAGGGGTTGCCTACGAGCAGTACTTC. It codes for CASSSPSPGTGVAYEQYF.

The CDR3 loop reads CASSDRGGDSPLHF. The CDR3 coding sequence is TGCGCCAGCAGCGACAGGGGCGGTGATTCACCCCTCCACTTT. The chain has TRBV5-1 and TRBJ1-6; TRBD1 aligns across 8 bases. Germline CDR1 is SGHRS and CDR2 is YFSETQ. CDR3 length: 14 amino acids. Unmatched junction bases numbered 5, after V lost 4 bases and J lost 8 bases.